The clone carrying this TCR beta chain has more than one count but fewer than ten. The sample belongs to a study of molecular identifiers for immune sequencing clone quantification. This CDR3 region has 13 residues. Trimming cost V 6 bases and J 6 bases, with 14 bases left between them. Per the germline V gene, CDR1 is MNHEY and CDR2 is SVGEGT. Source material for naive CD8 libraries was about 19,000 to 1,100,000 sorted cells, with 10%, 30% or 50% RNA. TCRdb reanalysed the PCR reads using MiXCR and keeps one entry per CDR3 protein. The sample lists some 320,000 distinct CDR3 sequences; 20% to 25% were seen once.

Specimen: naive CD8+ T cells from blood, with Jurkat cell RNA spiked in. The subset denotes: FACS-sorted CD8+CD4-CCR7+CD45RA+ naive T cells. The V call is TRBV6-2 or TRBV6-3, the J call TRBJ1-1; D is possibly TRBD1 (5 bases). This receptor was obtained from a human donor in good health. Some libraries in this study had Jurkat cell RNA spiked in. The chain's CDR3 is CASREFGGAEAFF. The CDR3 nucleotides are TGTGCCAGCAGAGAGTTCGGGGGGGCTGAAGCTTTCTTT.